The source of this T cell receptor (beta chain) is a study of blood T cell repertoires in COVID-19. Clones were read by immunoSEQ multiplex PCR, and TCRdb kept only the in-frame ones, dropping some. The table shows 150,000 or so clones, with 79% occurring only once. Germline V gene sequence: CDR1 SGHTA, CDR2 FQGTGA. This CDR3 is built from 13 residues. V dropped 5 bases and J dropped 3 bases, with 11 bases sitting between them. This TCR was sampled from a woman in her 70s with COVID-19, enrolled during active disease. The sample comprised peripheral blood. V and J are TRBV7-3 and TRBJ2-7, with no clear D. The CDR3 DNA reads as TGTGCCAGCAGCGTAAACCCGGGCTACGAGCAGTACTTC. It translates to CASSVNPGYEQYF.